A selection of T cell receptor beta chains follows, all from one sample in a study of CD8 T cells in ankylosing spondylitis. TCRdb reanalysed the 5' RACE reads using MiXCR and keeps one entry per CDR3 protein. The sample consists of 150,000 to 200,000 distinct CDR3 sequences, approximately 32% of them appearing once. The material sequenced was synovial fluid, either unsorted or a sorted T cell fraction (not recorded which). These receptors were obtained from a male donor with ankylosing spondylitis. Each CDR3 is given with its conserved first and last residue. A D gene is named only where the DNA matches it firmly. Only part of the rows carry a size: once, few, many, or a class if the clone is expanded.

j_call,d_call,v_call,clone_size,cdr3_aa,cdr3_nt
TRBJ2-4,.,TRBV5-1,.,CASSEVPRENIQYF,TGCGCCAGCAGCGAGGTCCCCAGGGAAAACATTCAGTACTTC
TRBJ2-3,.,TRBV5-1,few,CASSLGQLSTDTQYF,TGCGCCAGCAGCTTGGGGCAGCTTAGCACAGATACGCAGTATTTT
TRBJ1-1,.,TRBV5-1,few,CASSLAPDMNTEAFF,TGCGCCAGCAGCTTGGCACCAGACATGAACACTGAAGCTTTCTTT
TRBJ1-5,.,TRBV5-1,few,CASSFGWTVNQPQHF,TGCGCCAGCAGCTTCGGATGGACCGTCAATCAGCCCCAGCATTTT
TRBJ2-7,.,TRBV2,.,CASGQGTREQYF,TGTGCCAGTGGGCAGGGTACCAGGGAGCAGTACTTC
TRBJ2-7,TRBD2,TRBV4-2,few,CASSQGRYSGGDEQYF,TGTGCCAGCAGCCAAGGGAGGTACAGCGGGGGGGACGAGCAGTACTTC
TRBJ2-1,TRBD1,TRBV5-1,.,CASSPNRGILGTYEQFF,TGCGCCAGCAGCCCGAACAGGGGCATCCTAGGGACATATGAGCAGTTCTTC
TRBJ2-1,TRBD1,TRBV18,many,CASSLQGARDEQFF,TGTGCCAGCTCACTACAGGGGGCGCGGGATGAGCAGTTCTTC
TRBJ1-1,.,TRBV6-1,.,CASSEARRGTEAFF,TGTGCCAGCAGTGAAGCGAGGAGGGGCACTGAAGCTTTCTTT
TRBJ1-2,TRBD1,TRBV2,.,CASLPGTGAYGYTF,TGTGCCAGCTTGCCCGGGACAGGGGCCTATGGCTACACCTTC
TRBJ2-7,TRBD2,TRBV27,.,CASSSSGRASEQYF,TGTGCCAGCAGTTCTAGCGGGAGGGCCAGCGAGCAGTACTTC
TRBJ1-1,.,TRBV7-2,.,CASWEGQIMNTEAFF,TGTGCCAGCTGGGAGGGCCAGATTATGAACACTGAAGCTTTCTTT
TRBJ1-5,.,TRBV20-1,.,CSARDGQFAGGNQPQHF,TGCAGTGCTAGAGATGGGCAGTTTGCTGGCGGCAATCAGCCCCAGCATTTT
TRBJ2-3,TRBD2,TRBV20-1,many,CSAGATSGLTDTQYF,TGCAGTGCTGGAGCGACTAGCGGGCTCACAGATACGCAGTATTTT
TRBJ1-4,TRBD1,TRBV20-1,.,CSASRGRDEKLFF,TGCAGTGCTAGCAGGGGGCGCGATGAAAAACTGTTTTTT
TRBJ1-2,.,TRBV19,.,CASSISHGNYGYTF,TGTGCCAGTAGTATCTCCCACGGGAACTATGGCTACACCTTC
TRBJ1-2,.,TRBV7-8,few,CASSLGGRGDNYGYTF,TGTGCCAGCAGCTTAGGGGGCAGGGGAGACAACTATGGCTACACCTTC
TRBJ2-7,TRBD2,TRBV28,.,CASSPPGRPLEQYF,TGTGCCAGCAGTCCCCCCGGGAGGCCCCTCGAGCAGTACTTC
TRBJ2-3,TRBD2,TRBV10-3,many,CAISEPPGGGRGDTQYF,TGTGCCATCAGTGAGCCCCCCGGGGGGGGGCGTGGAGATACGCAGTATTTT
TRBJ2-2,.,TRBV29-1,.,CSPLKGWGGELFF,TGCAGCCCCCTAAAAGGGTGGGGCGGGGAGCTGTTTTTT
TRBJ2-3,.,TRBV20-1,few,CSASKPPGTQYF,TGCAGTGCTAGTAAGCCGCCCGGTACGCAGTATTTT